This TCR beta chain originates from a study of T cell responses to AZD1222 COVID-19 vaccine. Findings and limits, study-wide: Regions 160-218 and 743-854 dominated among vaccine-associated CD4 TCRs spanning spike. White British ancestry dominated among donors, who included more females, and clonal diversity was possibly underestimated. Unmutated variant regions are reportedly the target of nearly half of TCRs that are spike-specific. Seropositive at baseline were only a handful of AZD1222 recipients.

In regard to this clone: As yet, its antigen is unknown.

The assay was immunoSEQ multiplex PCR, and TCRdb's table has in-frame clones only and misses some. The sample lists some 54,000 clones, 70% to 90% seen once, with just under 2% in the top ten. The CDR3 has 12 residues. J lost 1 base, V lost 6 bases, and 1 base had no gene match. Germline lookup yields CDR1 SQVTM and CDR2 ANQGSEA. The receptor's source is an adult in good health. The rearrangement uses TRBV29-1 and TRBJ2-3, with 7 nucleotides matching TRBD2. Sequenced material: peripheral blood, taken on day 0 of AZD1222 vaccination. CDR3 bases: TGCAGCGTGAGCGGGGGCACAGATACGCAGTATTTT. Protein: CSVSGGTDTQYF.